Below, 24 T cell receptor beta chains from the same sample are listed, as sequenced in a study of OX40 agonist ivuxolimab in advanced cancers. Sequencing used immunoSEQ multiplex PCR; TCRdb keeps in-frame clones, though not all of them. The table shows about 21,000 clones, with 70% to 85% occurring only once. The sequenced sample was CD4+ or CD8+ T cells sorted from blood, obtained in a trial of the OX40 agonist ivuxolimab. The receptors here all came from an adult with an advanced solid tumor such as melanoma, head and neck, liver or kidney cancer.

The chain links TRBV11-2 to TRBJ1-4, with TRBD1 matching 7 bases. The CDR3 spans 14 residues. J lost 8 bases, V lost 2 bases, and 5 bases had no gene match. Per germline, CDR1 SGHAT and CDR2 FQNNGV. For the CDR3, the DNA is TGTGCCAGCAGCTTAAGTACAGGGGTGGAAAAACTGTTTTTT. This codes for CASSLSTGVEKLFF.

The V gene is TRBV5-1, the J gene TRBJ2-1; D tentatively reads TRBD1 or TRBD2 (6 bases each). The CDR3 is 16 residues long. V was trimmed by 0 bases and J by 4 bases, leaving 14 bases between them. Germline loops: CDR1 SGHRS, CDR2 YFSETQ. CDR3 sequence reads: CASSLESGARYNEQFF. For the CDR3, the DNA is TGCGCCAGCAGCTTGGAGTCGGGGGCCCGGTACAATGAGCAGTTCTTC.

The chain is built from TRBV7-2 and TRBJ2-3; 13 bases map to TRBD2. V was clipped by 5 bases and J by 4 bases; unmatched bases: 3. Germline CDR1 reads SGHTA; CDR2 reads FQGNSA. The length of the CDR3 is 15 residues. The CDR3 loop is CASSQLAGGADTQYF. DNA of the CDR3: TGTGCCAGCAGCCAACTAGCGGGAGGGGCAGATACGCAGTATTTT.

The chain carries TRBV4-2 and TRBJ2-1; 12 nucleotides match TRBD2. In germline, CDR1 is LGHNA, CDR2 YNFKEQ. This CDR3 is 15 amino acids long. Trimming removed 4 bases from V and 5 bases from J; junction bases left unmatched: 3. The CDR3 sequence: CASSRRTSGNNEQFF. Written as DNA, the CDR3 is TGTGCCAGCAGCCGTCGGACTAGCGGGAACAATGAGCAGTTCTTC.

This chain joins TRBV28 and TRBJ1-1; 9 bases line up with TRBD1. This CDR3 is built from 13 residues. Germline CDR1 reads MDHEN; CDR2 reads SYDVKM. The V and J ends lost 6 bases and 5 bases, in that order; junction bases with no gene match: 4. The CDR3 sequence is CASRGQGGTEAFF. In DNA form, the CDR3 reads TGTGCCAGCAGGGGACAGGGTGGGACTGAAGCTTTCTTT.

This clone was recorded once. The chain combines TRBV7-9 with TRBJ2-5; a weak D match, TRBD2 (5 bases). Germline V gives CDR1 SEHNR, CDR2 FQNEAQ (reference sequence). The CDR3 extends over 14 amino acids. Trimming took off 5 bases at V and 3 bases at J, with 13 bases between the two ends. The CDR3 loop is CASSPRVWEETQYF. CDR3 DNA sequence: TGTGCCAGCAGCCCGCGGGTTTGGGAAGAGACCCAGTACTTC.

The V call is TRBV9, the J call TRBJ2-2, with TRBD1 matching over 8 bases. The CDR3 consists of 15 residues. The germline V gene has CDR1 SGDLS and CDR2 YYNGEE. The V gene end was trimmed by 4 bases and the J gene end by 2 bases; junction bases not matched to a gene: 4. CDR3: CASSPQGANTGELFF. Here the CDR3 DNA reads TGTGCCAGCAGCCCCCAGGGGGCAAACACCGGGGAGCTGTTTTTT. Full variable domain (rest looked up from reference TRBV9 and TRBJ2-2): DSGVTQTPKHLITATGQRVTLRCSPRSGDLSVYWYQQSLDQGLQFLIQYYNGEERAKGNILERFSAQQFPDLHSELNLSSLELGDSALYFCASSPQGANTGELFFGEGSRLTVL.

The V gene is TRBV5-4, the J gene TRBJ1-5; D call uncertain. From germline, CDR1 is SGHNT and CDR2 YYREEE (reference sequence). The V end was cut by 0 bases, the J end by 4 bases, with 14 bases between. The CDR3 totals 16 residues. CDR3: CASSLGAGVWNQPQHF. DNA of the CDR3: TGTGCCAGCAGCTTGGGGGCAGGTGTATGGAATCAGCCCCAGCATTTT.

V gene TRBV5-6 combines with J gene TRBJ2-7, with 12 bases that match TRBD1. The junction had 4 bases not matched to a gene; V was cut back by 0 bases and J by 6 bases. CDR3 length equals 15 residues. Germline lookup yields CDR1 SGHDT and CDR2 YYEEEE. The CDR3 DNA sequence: TGTGCCAGCAGCTTGGGGTGGGACAGGGGGCCCGAGCAGTACTTC. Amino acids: CASSLGWDRGPEQYF.

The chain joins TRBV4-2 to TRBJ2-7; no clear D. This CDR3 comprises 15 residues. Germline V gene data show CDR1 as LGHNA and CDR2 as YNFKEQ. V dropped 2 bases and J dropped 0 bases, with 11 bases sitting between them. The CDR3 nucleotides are TGTGCCAGCAGCCAAAACGGCGGCCTCTCCTACGAGCAGTACTTC. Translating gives CASSQNGGLSYEQYF.

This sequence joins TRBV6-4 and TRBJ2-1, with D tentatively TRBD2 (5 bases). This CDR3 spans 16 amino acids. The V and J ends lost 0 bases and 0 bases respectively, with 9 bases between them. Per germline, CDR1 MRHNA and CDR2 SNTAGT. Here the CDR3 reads CASSDSISASYNEQFF. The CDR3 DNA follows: TGTGCCAGCAGTGACTCGATTAGCGCCTCCTACAATGAGCAGTTCTTC.

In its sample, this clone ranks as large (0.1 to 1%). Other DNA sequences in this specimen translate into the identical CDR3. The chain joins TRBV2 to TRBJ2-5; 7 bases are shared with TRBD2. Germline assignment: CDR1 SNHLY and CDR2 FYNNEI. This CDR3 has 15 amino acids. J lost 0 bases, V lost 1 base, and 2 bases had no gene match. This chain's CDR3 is CASSEGGGYQETQYF. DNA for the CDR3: TGTGCCAGCAGTGAAGGCGGGGGTTACCAAGAGACCCAGTACTTC. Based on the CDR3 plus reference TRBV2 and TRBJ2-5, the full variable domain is EPEVTQTPSHQVTQMGQEVILRCVPISNHLYFYWYRQILGQKVEFLVSFYNNEISEKSEIFDDQFSVERPDGSNFTLKIRSTKLEDSAMYFCASSEGGGYQETQYFGPGTRLLVL.

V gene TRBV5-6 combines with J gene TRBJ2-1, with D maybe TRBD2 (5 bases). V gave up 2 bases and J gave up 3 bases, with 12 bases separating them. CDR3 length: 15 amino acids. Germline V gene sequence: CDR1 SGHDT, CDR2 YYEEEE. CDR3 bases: TGTGCCAGCAGCTTCCAGGAGGTAGTCTACAATGAGCAGTTCTTC. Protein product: CASSFQEVVYNEQFF.

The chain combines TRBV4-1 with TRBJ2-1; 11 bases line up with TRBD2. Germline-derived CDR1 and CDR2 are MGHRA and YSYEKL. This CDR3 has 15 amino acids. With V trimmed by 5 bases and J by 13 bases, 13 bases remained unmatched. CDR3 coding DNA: TGCGCCAGCAGCTACAGACTAGCGGGGACCCCAAACCAGTTCTTC. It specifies CASSYRLAGTPNQFF.

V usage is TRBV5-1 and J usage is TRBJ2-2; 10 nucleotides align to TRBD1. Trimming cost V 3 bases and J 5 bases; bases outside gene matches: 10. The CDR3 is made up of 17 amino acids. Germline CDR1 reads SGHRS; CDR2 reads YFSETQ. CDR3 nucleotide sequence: TGCGCCAGCAGCTCGGCGAGGACAGGGGGGAATACCGGGGAGCTGTTTTTT. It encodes CASSSARTGGNTGELFF.

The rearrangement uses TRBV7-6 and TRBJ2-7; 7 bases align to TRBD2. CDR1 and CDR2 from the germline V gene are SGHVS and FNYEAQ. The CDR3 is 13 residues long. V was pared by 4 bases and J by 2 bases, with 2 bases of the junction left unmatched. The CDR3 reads CASSSGTTYEQYF. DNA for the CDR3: TGTGCCAGCAGCTCCGGGACTACCTACGAGCAGTACTTC.

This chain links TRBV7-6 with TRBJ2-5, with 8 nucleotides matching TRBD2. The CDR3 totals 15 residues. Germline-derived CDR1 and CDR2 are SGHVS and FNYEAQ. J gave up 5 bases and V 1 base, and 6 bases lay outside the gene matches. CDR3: CASSLGAGAQETQYF. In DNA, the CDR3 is TGTGCCAGCAGCTTAGGAGCGGGAGCGCAGGAGACCCAGTACTTC.

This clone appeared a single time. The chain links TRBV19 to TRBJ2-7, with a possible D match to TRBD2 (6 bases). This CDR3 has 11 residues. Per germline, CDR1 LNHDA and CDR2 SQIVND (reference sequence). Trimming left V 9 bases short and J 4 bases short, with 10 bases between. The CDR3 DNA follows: TGTGCCAGCGGGGGTTTATACGAGCAGTACTTC. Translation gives CASGGLYEQYF.

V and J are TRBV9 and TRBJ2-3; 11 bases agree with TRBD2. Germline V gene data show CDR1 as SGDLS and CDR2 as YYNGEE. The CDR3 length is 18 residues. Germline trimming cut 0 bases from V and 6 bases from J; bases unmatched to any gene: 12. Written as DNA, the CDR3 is TGTGCCAGCAGCGTAGCTAACGGACTAGCGGGCGGAGGGGATACGCAGTATTTT. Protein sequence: CASSVANGLAGGGDTQYF.

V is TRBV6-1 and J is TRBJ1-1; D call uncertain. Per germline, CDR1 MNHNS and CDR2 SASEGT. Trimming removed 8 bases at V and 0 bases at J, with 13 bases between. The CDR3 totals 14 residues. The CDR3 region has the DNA TGTGCCAGCTGCGCCGGGGTAATGAACACTGAAGCTTTCTTT. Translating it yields CASCAGVMNTEAFF.

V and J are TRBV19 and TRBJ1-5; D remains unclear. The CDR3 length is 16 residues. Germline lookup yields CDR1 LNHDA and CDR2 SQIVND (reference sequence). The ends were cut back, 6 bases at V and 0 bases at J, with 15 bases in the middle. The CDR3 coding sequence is TGTGCCAGTAGCCCAGTCTCAGGAAATAGCAATCAGCCCCAGCATTTT. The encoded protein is CASSPVSGNSNQPQHF.

CDR3 protein: CASSQDPGVPYNEQFF. CDR3 bases: TGTGCCAGCAGCCAAGATCCCGGGGTCCCCTACAATGAGCAGTTCTTC. The chain carries TRBV4-2 and TRBJ2-1; maybe TRBD2 (5 bases). The CDR3 is 16 amino acids. Between the trimmed V and J ends, which lost 0 bases and 2 bases, there was a span of 11 bases. CDR1 and CDR2 (germline): LGHNA, YNFKEQ.

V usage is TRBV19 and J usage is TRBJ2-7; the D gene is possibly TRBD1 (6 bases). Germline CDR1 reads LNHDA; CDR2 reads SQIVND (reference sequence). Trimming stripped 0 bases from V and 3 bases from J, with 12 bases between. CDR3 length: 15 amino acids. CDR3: CASSIEDRPNYEQYF. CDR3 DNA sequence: TGTGCCAGTAGTATAGAGGACAGACCCAACTACGAGCAGTACTTC.

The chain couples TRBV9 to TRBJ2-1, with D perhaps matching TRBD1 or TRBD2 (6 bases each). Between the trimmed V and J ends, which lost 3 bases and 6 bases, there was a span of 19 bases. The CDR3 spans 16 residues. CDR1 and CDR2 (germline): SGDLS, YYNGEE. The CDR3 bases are TGTGCCAGCAGCGCTTCTGGGGGGCGAGCGCTCAATGAGCAGTTCTTC. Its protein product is CASSASGGRALNEQFF.